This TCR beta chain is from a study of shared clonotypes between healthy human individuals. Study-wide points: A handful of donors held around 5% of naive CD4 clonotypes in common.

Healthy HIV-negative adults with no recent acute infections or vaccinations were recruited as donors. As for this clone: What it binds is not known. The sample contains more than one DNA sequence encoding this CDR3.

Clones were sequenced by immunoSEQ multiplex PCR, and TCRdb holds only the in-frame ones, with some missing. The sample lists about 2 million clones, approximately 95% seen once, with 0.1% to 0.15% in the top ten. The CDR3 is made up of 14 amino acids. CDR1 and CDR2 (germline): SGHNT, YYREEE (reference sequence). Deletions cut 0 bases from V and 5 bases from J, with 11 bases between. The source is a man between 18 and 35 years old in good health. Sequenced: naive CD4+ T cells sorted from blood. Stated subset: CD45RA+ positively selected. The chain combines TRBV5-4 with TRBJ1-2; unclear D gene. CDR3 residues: CASSLGAGSYGYTF. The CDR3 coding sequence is TGTGCCAGCAGCTTGGGAGCGGGCTCTTATGGCTACACCTTC.